This T cell receptor beta chain was profiled in a study of regulatory T cells in long-lasting Graves disease. Study-wide points: Persistent patients had more shared public clonotypes (about 2,700) than new patients (around 1,000).

The sample's time point: newly diagnosed GD, antithyroid drugs for less than 3 months. PBMCs provided the RNA from which the TCR library was made. TCR beta libraries were built with iRepertoire HTBI primers and Arm-PCR of CDR3 regions. In TCRdb, the multiplex PCR reads were re-called with MiXCR into one record per CDR3 protein. The sample yields around 360,000 distinct CDR3 sequences, around 16% seen once. This clonotype was counted at least ten times. Its antigen remains unknown. Germline CDR1 is DFQATT and CDR2 is SNEGSKA (reference sequence). Trimming cost V 4 bases and J 1 base, with 7 bases left between them. The CDR3 extends over 12 amino acids. These records were also assigned to another study, of T cells in Graves' hyperthyroidism and ophthalmopathy.

The origin of this receptor is a young woman with Graves disease. The sample here was peripheral blood mononuclear cells (PBMCs), taken at new diagnosis, from a patient treated with antithyroid drugs. This chain joins TRBV20-1 and TRBJ1-1; no clear D. The CDR3 here is CSATIGNTEAFF. The DNA for the CDR3 is TGCAGTGCTACCATAGGGAACACTGAAGCTTTCTTT.